These 16 T cell receptor beta chains share one sample of origin, sequenced in a study of human thymus T cells. Resections removed during corrective heart surgery provided the thymus tissue used. Some clones are missing from TCRdb's copy, which holds only in-frame ones; the method was immunoSEQ multiplex PCR. Of more than 70,000 clones in the sample, roughly 96% are singletons; the top ten hold 0.031%. Sequencing input: thymus tissue. The receptors stem from a boy less than two years old with a congenital heart defect but otherwise immunologically healthy.

The rearrangement joins TRBV5-6 to TRBJ1-2; 12 positions agree with TRBD1. The J segment lost 6 bases and the V segment lost 7 bases, leaving 1 base of the junction unmatched. This CDR3 region has 12 residues. Germline CDR1 reads SGHDT; CDR2 reads YYEEEE. The CDR3 bases are TGTGCCAGCGGGACAGGGGGCGATGGCTACACCTTC. The encoded protein is CASGTGGDGYTF.

The rearrangement uses TRBV10-3 and TRBJ2-1, with D maybe TRBD2 (7 bases). CDR1 and CDR2 (germline): ENHRY, SYGVKD. Trimming took off 8 bases at V and 5 bases at J, with 19 bases between the two ends. The CDR3 runs to 15 residues. Here the CDR3 DNA reads TGTGCCATCTCATTAGGGGGGGCATTTCACAATGAGCAGTTCTTC. Its protein product is CAISLGGAFHNEQFF.

This chain connects TRBV28 to TRBJ2-1; D not resolved. From germline, CDR1 is MDHEN and CDR2 SYDVKM. The CDR3 is 13 residues long. V was cut by 8 bases and J by 6 bases, with 14 bases left in between. In nucleotides, the CDR3 is TGTGCCAGCTCTCCCGATGCCGGCAATGAGCAGTTCTTC. The encoded protein is CASSPDAGNEQFF.

The chain recombines TRBV5-5 with TRBJ1-1; D is ambiguous. Trimming stripped 2 bases from V and 0 bases from J, with 8 bases between. CDR1 is SGHKS, CDR2 YYEKEE, per germline (reference sequence). The CDR3 contains 14 residues. The CDR3 protein is CASSFGHMNTEAFF. The CDR3 DNA follows: TGTGCCAGCAGCTTTGGGCATATGAACACTGAAGCTTTCTTT.

The chain recombines TRBV10-2 with TRBJ2-2; D gene ambiguous. Deletions cut 6 bases from V and 0 bases from J, with 8 bases between. CDR3 length equals 14 residues. Germline assignment: CDR1 WSHSY and CDR2 SAAADI. In DNA form, the CDR3 reads TGCGCCAGCAGCCGGCAGACGAACACCGGGGAGCTGTTTTTT. Protein: CASSRQTNTGELFF.

The rearrangement links TRBV14 to TRBJ2-3; 8 nucleotides agree with TRBD2. Germline V gene lookup returns CDR1 SGHDN and CDR2 FVKESK. The junction had 12 bases not matched to a gene; V was cut back by 1 base and J by 3 bases. This CDR3 is built from 18 residues. For the CDR3, the DNA is TGTGCCAGCAGCCAAGCCCATTGGCGGGGGGAGTCGACAGATACGCAGTATTTT. Its translation: CASSQAHWRGESTDTQYF.

V usage is TRBV4-2 and J usage is TRBJ2-1; 13 bases agree with TRBD2. The J segment lost 6 bases and the V segment lost 5 bases, leaving 7 bases of the junction unmatched. Germline CDR1 LGHNA, CDR2 YNFKEQ. The CDR3 runs to 16 residues. CDR3 loop: CASSTNGLAGANEQFF. The DNA for the CDR3 is TGTGCCAGCAGCACAAACGGACTAGCGGGGGCCAATGAGCAGTTCTTC.

The chain joins TRBV27 to TRBJ2-3; 11 nucleotides align to TRBD2. After removal of 6 bases from V and 4 bases from J, the junction contained 12 bases not matched to a gene. This CDR3 is built from 17 residues. Germline-derived CDR1 and CDR2 are MNHEY and SMNVEV (reference sequence). The CDR3 DNA reads TGTGCCAGCAGGGCTAGCGGGAGGAGAGCCCCGGCAGATACGCAGTATTTT. Translated, it gives CASRASGRRAPADTQYF.

This clone was seen just once. CDR3 nucleotide sequence: TGCAGTGCTAGAGGCCGGGGCGAGCAGTACTTC. Translated: CSARGRGEQYF. This rearrangement joins TRBV20-1 to TRBJ2-7, with D possibly matching TRBD2 (5 bases). CDR1 DFQATT and CDR2 SNEGSKA come from the germline V gene (reference sequence). The CDR3 extends over 11 amino acids. V was clipped by 1 base and J by 6 bases, with 7 bases between them.

V and J are TRBV2 and TRBJ2-2; D uncertain. CDR1 SNHLY and CDR2 FYNNEI come from the germline V gene. V lost 8 bases and J 5 bases, leaving 9 bases between the germline ends. The CDR3 sequence is 12 residues long. This CDR3 is CASAVCTGELFF. CDR3 bases: TGTGCCAGCGCGGTGTGTACCGGGGAGCTGTTTTTT. Full variable domain (remainder filled in from reference TRBV2 and TRBJ2-2): EPEVTQTPSHQVTQMGQEVILRCVPISNHLYFYWYRQILGQKVEFLVSFYNNEISEKSEIFDDQFSVERPDGSNFTLKIRSTKLEDSAMYFCASAVCTGELFFGEGSRLTVL.

This clone was observed a single time. This rearrangement joins TRBV19 to TRBJ1-6, with D possibly matching TRBD1 (5 bases). The CDR3 loop spans 15 amino acids. Trimming stripped 6 bases from V and 8 bases from J, with 17 bases between. Germline lookup yields CDR1 LNHDA and CDR2 SQIVND (reference sequence). The CDR3 reads CASRGVSVWDSPLHF. CDR3 nucleotides: TGTGCCAGTAGGGGGGTTTCAGTATGGGATTCACCCCTCCACTTT.

The rearrangement uses TRBV7-9 and TRBJ2-1; no clear D gene. The CDR3 has 11 amino acids. Trimming removed 10 bases at V and 11 bases at J, with 15 bases between. Per germline, CDR1 SEHNR and CDR2 FQNEAQ (reference sequence). The CDR3 nucleotides read TGTGCCACCCCCAGAGACCGCAAGCAGTTCTTC. Translating gives CATPRDRKQFF.

The CDR3 sequence: CASRWSGGTYEQYF. The DNA for the CDR3 is TGTGCCAGCAGATGGAGCGGGGGGACCTACGAGCAGTACTTC. The chain is built from TRBV13 and TRBJ2-7; 9 bases agree with TRBD2. Germline CDR1 PRHDT, CDR2 FYEKMQ (reference sequence). J lost 2 bases, V lost 6 bases, and 5 bases had no gene match. The CDR3 is made up of 14 amino acids.

This clone has a handful of counts. This chain joins TRBV19 and TRBJ1-5, with D perhaps TRBD1 (6 bases). V was shortened by 6 bases and J by 5 bases, with 17 bases between the two germline ends. In germline, CDR1 is LNHDA, CDR2 SQIVND (reference sequence). The CDR3 is 15 residues long. CDR3: CASRAAQGVDQPQHF. CDR3 nucleotides: TGTGCCAGTAGGGCAGCACAGGGAGTGGATCAGCCCCAGCATTTT.

The rearrangement uses TRBV5-1 and TRBJ2-2; D is unresolved. V was pared by 3 bases and J by 8 bases, with 17 bases between. The germline CDR1 and CDR2 sequences are SGHRS and YFSETQ. The length of the CDR3 is 15 residues. CDR3 sequence (DNA): TGCGCCAGCAGCTCTACCCCGACTTATGCGGGGGAGCTGTTTTTT. This codes for CASSSTPTYAGELFF.

The chain combines TRBV28 with TRBJ2-7; no definite D call. The CDR3 loop spans 14 amino acids. The V and J ends lost 3 bases and 4 bases respectively, with 13 bases between them. Germline CDR1 is MDHEN and CDR2 is SYDVKM. CDR3 in amino acids: CASSFYPTLYEQYF. Here the CDR3 DNA reads TGTGCCAGCAGTTTCTACCCGACTCTATACGAGCAGTACTTC. The full variable domain, its missing parts supplied by reference TRBV28 and TRBJ2-7, is DVKVTQSSRYLVKRTGEKVFLECVQDMDHENMFWYRQDPGLGLRLIYFSYDVKMKEKGDIPEGYSVSREKKERFSLILESASTNQTSMYLCASSFYPTLYEQYFGPGTRLTVT.